Listed here are 21 T cell receptor beta chains from one sample, sequenced in a study of blood T cells in healthy people across ages. Together with a sample-barcoded 5' primer, a J-beta primer mix was included in a second PCR lasting about 7 to 11 cycles. TCRdb redid the calling of the 5' RACE reads with MiXCR, one entry per CDR3 protein. The top ten clones hold roughly 17% of a sample with 870,000 or so distinct CDR3 sequences, around 26% of them seen once. The specimen was blood. The receptors originated from a woman aged 80 or older in good health.

This clonotype was seen a few times. This may be a read error: a much more frequent sequence differs by one nucleotide. The chain couples TRBV12-3 or TRBV12-4 to TRBJ2-5; TRBD1 agrees at 7 bases. The CDR3 runs 14 residues. CDR3 residues: CASSLRFGTESQYF. The CDR3 DNA follows: TGTGCCAGCAGTTTGAGATTCGGGACAGAGTCCCAGTACTTC.

A few counts support this clonotype. The CDR3, as DNA: TGTGCCACCCAGGGGGCTGACTATGGCACAGATACGCAGTATTTT. This gives the protein CATQGADYGTDTQYF. This sequence joins TRBV25-1 and TRBJ2-3; 8 bases fit TRBD1. V shed 10 bases and J 1 base; nucleotides not matched to a gene: 10. This CDR3 has 15 residues. CDR1 and CDR2 (germline): MGHDK, SYGVNS.

A few counts support this clonotype. The chain employs TRBV7-2 and TRBJ1-1; weak D call: TRBD1 (6 bases). This CDR3 is built from 15 residues. V was clipped by 1 base and J by 4 bases, with 13 bases between them. CDR1 and CDR2 (germline): SGHTA, FQGNSA. CDR3 sequence reads: CASSLGTGMGTEAFF. The CDR3 DNA follows: TGTGCCAGCAGCTTAGGAACAGGGATGGGCACTGAAGCTTTCTTT.

This clonotype has a handful of counts. A read error may explain this, as a much larger clone is one base away. This rearrangement joins TRBV25-1 to TRBJ2-1; D remains unclear. The J call is doubtful: the DNA matches TRBJ2-7 better. Germline lookup yields CDR1 MGHDK and CDR2 SYGVNS. The CDR3 is 16 amino acids. The CDR3 protein is CASSEYKKGSYNEQYF. Written as DNA, the CDR3 is TGTGCCAGCAGTGAATACAAGAAGGGCTCTTACAATGAGCAGTACTTC.

This sequence joins TRBV24-1 and TRBJ2-5; the D gene is possibly TRBD1 (5 bases). The V gene's germline CDR1 is KGHDR and CDR2 SFDVKD. The V gene lost 5 bases and the J gene lost 1 base, with 13 bases spanning the gap. The CDR3 spans 15 residues. The CDR3 spells CATSGKGAFQETQYF. The CDR3 DNA reads as TGTGCCACCAGTGGGAAAGGGGCCTTCCAAGAGACCCAGTACTTC.

This clonotype has more than one count but fewer than ten. The V gene is TRBV6-6, the J gene TRBJ1-2, with D hard to call. Trimming stripped 2 bases from V and 7 bases from J, with 20 bases between. Germline V CDR1 and CDR2: MNHNY, SVGAGI (reference sequence). The CDR3 is made up of 16 amino acids. The CDR3, as DNA: TGTGCCAGCAGTTACGAAGGCCTCCGGCGAGGGTGTGGCTACACCTTC. This translates into CASSYEGLRRGCGYTF.

This clonotype was seen ten or more times. The rearrangement joins TRBV2 to TRBJ2-1; the match to TRBD2 covers 8 bases. The length of the CDR3 is 13 residues. V lost 4 bases to trimming and J lost 7 bases; unmatched junction nucleotides: 3. The germline V gene encodes CDR1 SNHLY and CDR2 FYNNEI. CDR3 bases: TGTGCCAGCAGTGGGCGGGGGGTGAATGAGCAGTTCTTC. The encoded protein is CASSGRGVNEQFF.

This clonotype was counted ten times or more. V usage is TRBV12-3 or TRBV12-4 and J usage is TRBJ1-5; D ambiguous. The CDR3 length is 12 residues. V was clipped by 5 bases and J by 3 bases, with 5 bases between them. The CDR3 coding sequence is TGTGCCAGCAGTGACCCCAATCAGCCCCAGCATTTT. The encoded protein is CASSDPNQPQHF.

This clonotype was found a few times. J is TRBJ1-1 and V is TRBV20-1, with D hard to call. Germline loops: CDR1 DFQATT, CDR2 SNEGSKA (reference sequence). V was cut by 7 bases and J by 4 bases, with 13 bases left in between. This CDR3 is built from 12 residues. CDR3 DNA sequence: TGCAGTGTATTAGCGGTTCTCACTGAAGCTTTCTTT. Residues: CSVLAVLTEAFF.

For this clonotype: A single base separates this from a much larger clone, so it may be a read error. This chain links TRBV7-2 with TRBJ2-3; the D call may be TRBD1 or TRBD2 (5 bases each). This CDR3 has 15 amino acids. CDR1 is SGHTA, CDR2 FQGNSA, per germline. The CDR3 protein is CASSFRDERTDTHYF. The CDR3 bases are TGTGCCAGCAGCTTCCGGGACGAACGAACAGATACGCACTATTTT.

This clonotype has ten or more counts. This sequence joins TRBV20-1 and TRBJ2-1; TRBD2 matches 12 bases. Trimming removed 7 bases from V and 0 bases from J; junction bases left unmatched: 7. CDR1 and CDR2 from the germline V gene are DFQATT and SNEGSKA (reference sequence). The CDR3 contains 16 residues. The CDR3 loop is CSVQSGLAGSYNEQFF. CDR3 in DNA: TGCAGTGTCCAATCGGGACTAGCGGGCTCCTACAATGAGCAGTTCTTC.

At least ten counts were recorded for this clonotype. The rearrangement joins TRBV6-2 or TRBV6-3 to TRBJ2-7, with a possible D match to TRBD2 (7 bases). Per the germline V gene, CDR1 is MNHEY and CDR2 is SVGEGT. V lost 2 bases and J 7 bases, leaving 15 bases between the germline ends. This CDR3 has 14 amino acids. CDR3 coding DNA: TGTGCCAGCAGTTACGCCGGGGGGCCATGGGAGCAGTACTTC. Encoded protein: CASSYAGGPWEQYF.

The rearrangement uses TRBV10-3 and TRBJ2-2; D call uncertain. Germline V gene sequence: CDR1 ENHRY, CDR2 SYGVKD. This CDR3 contains 14 residues. Trimming removed 3 bases from V and 3 bases from J, with 8 bases in between. CDR3 sequence reads: CAISDLPDTGELFF. CDR3 nucleotide sequence: TGTGCCATCAGTGACCTCCCCGACACCGGGGAGCTGTTTTTT.

The V and J genes are TRBV5-1 and TRBJ1-2; D remains unclear. There are 20 residues in the CDR3. CDR1 is SGHRS, CDR2 YFSETQ, per germline. V lost 1 base and J lost 4, with 29 bases in between. CDR3: CASSLMLGVLWLHLFYGYTF. The CDR3 bases are TGCGCCAGCAGCTTGATGCTCGGGGTCCTATGGCTACACCTTTTCTATGGCTACACCTTC.

A word on this clonotype: The junction departs from the called germline gene at one end, perhaps through a read error. The chain is built from TRBV12-3 or TRBV12-4 and TRBJ1-2; D is ambiguous. This CDR3 has 14 residues. CDR3 nucleotides: TGTGCCAGCGCAGGTTTTTCATCTAACTATGGCCACACCTTC. Translated: CASAGFSSNYGHTF.

CDR3 coding DNA: TGCAGTGCTAGAGTGACAGGGAAAGCGAACACCGGGGAGCTGTTTTTT. As protein: CSARVTGKANTGELFF. The chain carries TRBV20-1 and TRBJ2-2, with 7 bases aligning to TRBD1. The ends lost 1 base at V and 0 bases at J; junction bases unmatched: 5. The germline V gene encodes CDR1 DFQATT and CDR2 SNEGSKA (reference sequence). CDR3 length: 16 amino acids.

As to this clonotype: Being one base from a much bigger clone, this may be a read error. The chain links TRBV20-1 to TRBJ2-1; 9 nucleotides match TRBD2. Germline loops: CDR1 DFQATT, CDR2 SNEGSKA (reference sequence). Trimming cost V 4 bases and J 13 bases; bases outside gene matches: 11. The CDR3 spans 13 residues. CDR3 loop: CSAISGGRETQFF. In nucleotides, the CDR3 is TGCAGTGCTATTAGCGGGGGAAGGGAGACCCAGTTCTTC.

The sample holds a few counts of this clonotype. This chain connects TRBV11-2 to TRBJ2-1; 9 nucleotides agree with TRBD2. V gave up 7 bases and J gave up 8 bases; unmatched junction bases: 12. The germline V gene encodes CDR1 SGHAT and CDR2 FQNNGV. The CDR3 extends over 15 amino acids. The CDR3 loop reads CASTSVAGGLDEQFF. The CDR3 DNA reads as TGTGCCAGCACGTCAGTTGCGGGGGGGCTGGATGAGCAGTTCTTC.

This chain joins TRBV10-2 and TRBJ2-4; D gene unclear. In germline, CDR1 is WSHSY, CDR2 SAAADI. V lost 3 bases and J 0 bases, leaving 12 bases between the germline ends. The CDR3 is 16 residues long. CDR3 region: CASSEGLVSAKNIQYF. Written as DNA, the CDR3 is TGCGCCAGCAGTGAAGGGCTAGTGTCAGCCAAAAACATTCAGTACTTC.

This clonotype was counted a few times. A much larger clone lies a single base off, so this may be a read error. CDR3 amino acids: CSARSGVDEQYF. The CDR3, as DNA: TGCAGTGCTAGATCCGGGGTCGATGAGCAGTACTTC. The V call is TRBV20-1, the J call TRBJ2-5, with D possibly matching TRBD2 (5 bases). The V end was cut by 2 bases, the J end by 11 bases, with 15 bases between. CDR3 size: 12 residues. Per germline, CDR1 DFQATT and CDR2 SNEGSKA (reference sequence).

This rearrangement joins TRBV5-1 to TRBJ1-1, with TRBD1 as a possible D gene (6 bases). V lost 4 bases to trimming and J lost 0 bases, with 16 bases between them. CDR1 and CDR2 (germline): SGHRS, YFSETQ. The CDR3 runs 16 residues. Here the CDR3 DNA reads TGCGCCAGCAGCCTGGGCAGGGGAGGGGTGAACACTGAAGCTTTCTTT. Translating gives CASSLGRGGVNTEAFF. The full variable domain, completed using reference TRBV5-1 and TRBJ1-1, is KAGVTQTPRYLIKTRGQQVTLSCSPISGHRSVSWYQQTPGQGLQFLFEYFSETQRNKGNFPGRFSGRQFSNSRSEMNVSTLELGDSALYLCASSLGRGGVNTEAFFGQGTRLTVV.